A selection of T cell receptor beta chains follows, all from one sample in a study of Graves' ophthalmopathy and Graves' hyperthyroidism. In TCRdb, the multiplex PCR reads were re-called with MiXCR into one record per CDR3 protein. Counted here are approximately 330,000 distinct CDR3 sequences, roughly 15% occurring once; the ten biggest clones make up approximately 13%. Specimen: peripheral blood. The receptors here all came from an adult man with Graves' ophthalmopathy. Each CDR3 is given with its conserved first and last residue. D genes are given only for firm matches. A clone size is listed for some rows: how often the clone was seen (once, few, many), or a class if it is expanded.

clone size: many; D gene: TRBD1; J gene: TRBJ1-2; V gene: TRBV6-2/TRBV6-3; CDR3 protein: CASSDTGGGPRGYTF; CDR3 DNA: TGTGCCAGCAGTGACACAGGGGGCGGACCGCGTGGCTACACCTTC
clone size: many; D gene: -; J gene: TRBJ2-7; V gene: TRBV28; CDR3 protein: CASSFVAEQYF; CDR3 DNA: TGTGCCAGCAGTTTCGTTGCCGAGCAGTACTTC
clone size: -; D gene: -; J gene: TRBJ2-5; V gene: TRBV5-1; CDR3 protein: CASSLDFTNQETQYF; CDR3 DNA: TGCGCCAGCAGCTTGGACTTCACAAACCAAGAGACCCAGTACTTC
clone size: many; D gene: -; J gene: TRBJ2-6; V gene: TRBV10-3; CDR3 protein: CAISVTVPGSGANVLTF; CDR3 DNA: TGTGCCATCAGTGTGACAGTTCCTGGATCTGGGGCCAACGTCCTGACTTTC
clone size: many; D gene: -; J gene: TRBJ1-6; V gene: TRBV20-1; CDR3 protein: CSARDAPGFSPLHF; CDR3 DNA: TGCAGTGCTAGAGACGCTCCAGGGTTTTCACCCCTCCACTTT
clone size: many; D gene: TRBD1; J gene: TRBJ2-4; V gene: TRBV20-1; CDR3 protein: CSAGGQGKNIQYF; CDR3 DNA: TGCAGTGCTGGGGGACAGGGGAAAAACATTCAGTACTTC
clone size: -; D gene: TRBD1; J gene: TRBJ1-6; V gene: TRBV30; CDR3 protein: CAWAVRDRNGGSPLHF; CDR3 DNA: TGTGCCTGGGCTGTCCGGGACAGGAACGGAGGATCACCCCTCCACTTT
clone size: many; D gene: -; J gene: TRBJ1-5; V gene: TRBV30; CDR3 protein: CAWSVPGGYQPQHF; CDR3 DNA: TGTGCCTGGAGTGTGCCGGGGGGCTATCAGCCCCAGCATTTT
clone size: many; D gene: -; J gene: TRBJ2-7; V gene: TRBV2; CDR3 protein: CASSAGIESSYEQYF; CDR3 DNA: TGTGCCAGCAGTGCCGGGATAGAGAGCTCCTACGAGCAGTACTTC
clone size: many; D gene: -; J gene: TRBJ1-1; V gene: TRBV5-5; CDR3 protein: CASSTWGGKNTEAFF; CDR3 DNA: TGTGCCAGCAGTACCTGGGGGGGGAAGAACACTGAAGCTTTCTTT
clone size: many; D gene: -; J gene: TRBJ1-6; V gene: TRBV14; CDR3 protein: CASSTTVGSPLHF; CDR3 DNA: TGTGCCAGCAGCACCACGGTGGGATCACCCCTCCACTTT
clone size: many; D gene: -; J gene: TRBJ2-7; V gene: TRBV5-1; CDR3 protein: CASSAGAQGEQYF; CDR3 DNA: TGCGCCAGCAGCGCGGGGGCACAGGGCGAGCAGTACTTC
clone size: many; D gene: -; J gene: TRBJ1-1; V gene: TRBV20-1; CDR3 protein: CSARPANTEAFF; CDR3 DNA: TGCAGTGCTAGACCAGCGAACACTGAAGCTTTCTTT
clone size: many; D gene: TRBD2; J gene: TRBJ2-7; V gene: TRBV20-1; CDR3 protein: CSARDRSPLAGDTYEQYF; CDR3 DNA: TGCAGTGCTAGAGATCGTAGTCCGCTAGCGGGGGATACCTACGAGCAGTACTTC
clone size: many; D gene: TRBD1; J gene: TRBJ2-7; V gene: TRBV12-3/TRBV12-4; CDR3 protein: CASTLFGDRENEQYF; CDR3 DNA: TGTGCCAGCACCTTGTTTGGGGACAGGGAAAACGAGCAGTACTTC
clone size: many; D gene: -; J gene: TRBJ1-6; V gene: TRBV19; CDR3 protein: CASSARTIEGSPLHF; CDR3 DNA: TGTGCCAGTAGTGCCCGGACAATCGAGGGTTCACCCCTCCACTTT
clone size: few; D gene: -; J gene: TRBJ1-2; V gene: TRBV7-2; CDR3 protein: CASSFSSTYGYTF; CDR3 DNA: TGTGCCAGCAGCTTCTCTTCCACCTATGGCTACACCTTC
clone size: many; D gene: TRBD1; J gene: TRBJ2-7; V gene: TRBV29-1; CDR3 protein: CSAQQGSGYEQYF; CDR3 DNA: TGCAGCGCACAACAGGGGTCAGGCTACGAGCAGTACTTC
clone size: many; D gene: TRBD1; J gene: TRBJ1-2; V gene: TRBV6-5; CDR3 protein: CASSYSTGHGYTF; CDR3 DNA: TGTGCCAGCAGTTACTCGACAGGGCACGGCTACACCTTC
clone size: few; D gene: -; J gene: TRBJ1-6; V gene: TRBV6-1; CDR3 protein: CAGLGGGYNSPLHF; CDR3 DNA: TGTGCCGGACTAGGGGGGGGCTATAATTCACCCCTCCACTTT
clone size: many; D gene: TRBD1; J gene: TRBJ2-5; V gene: TRBV10-3; CDR3 protein: CAISAMDRGQETQYF; CDR3 DNA: TGTGCCATCAGTGCCATGGACAGGGGCCAAGAGACCCAGTACTTC
clone size: many; D gene: TRBD1; J gene: TRBJ1-1; V gene: TRBV10-3; CDR3 protein: CAISESGQGEAFF; CDR3 DNA: TGTGCCATCAGTGAGTCGGGACAGGGTGAAGCTTTCTTT
clone size: many; D gene: -; J gene: TRBJ2-6; V gene: TRBV6-2/TRBV6-3; CDR3 protein: CASRQPGEISGVLTF; CDR3 DNA: TGTGCCAGCAGACAACCGGGGGAAATCTCCGGCGTCCTGACTTTC
clone size: many; D gene: -; J gene: TRBJ1-6; V gene: TRBV7-8; CDR3 protein: CASSLVRDSPLHF; CDR3 DNA: TGTGCCAGCAGCTTAGTTCGAGATTCACCCCTCCACTTT
clone size: many; D gene: -; J gene: TRBJ2-2; V gene: TRBV29-1; CDR3 protein: CSVGSYANTGELFF; CDR3 DNA: TGCAGCGTTGGGAGTTACGCGAACACCGGGGAGCTGTTTTTT
clone size: many; D gene: -; J gene: TRBJ2-5; V gene: TRBV20-1; CDR3 protein: CSAREGQGRRETQYF; CDR3 DNA: TGCAGTGCTAGAGAGGGGCAGGGAAGGCGAGAGACCCAGTACTTC
clone size: many; D gene: TRBD1; J gene: TRBJ1-5; V gene: TRBV20-1; CDR3 protein: CSASDRGFGQPQHF; CDR3 DNA: TGCAGTGCTAGCGACAGGGGGTTTGGTCAGCCCCAGCATTTT
clone size: many; D gene: -; J gene: TRBJ1-1; V gene: TRBV3-1; CDR3 protein: CASSQGGGIEAFF; CDR3 DNA: TGTGCCAGCAGCCAAGGAGGAGGGATAGAAGCTTTCTTT
clone size: many; D gene: -; J gene: TRBJ1-1; V gene: TRBV6-1; CDR3 protein: CASSEVLRSTEAFF; CDR3 DNA: TGTGCCAGCAGTGAAGTTCTACGGAGCACTGAAGCTTTCTTT
clone size: many; D gene: TRBD1; J gene: TRBJ1-2; V gene: TRBV19; CDR3 protein: CASSTDRGRERFYGYTF; CDR3 DNA: TGTGCCAGTAGTACAGACAGGGGGCGCGAAAGGTTCTATGGCTACACCTTC
clone size: many; D gene: -; J gene: TRBJ2-6; V gene: TRBV7-2; CDR3 protein: CASEASSGANVLTF; CDR3 DNA: TGTGCCAGCGAGGCGTCCTCTGGGGCCAACGTCCTGACTTTC
clone size: -; D gene: -; J gene: TRBJ2-5; V gene: TRBV24-1; CDR3 protein: CATSDWAGHETQYF; CDR3 DNA: TGTGCCACCAGTGATTGGGCGGGACATGAGACCCAGTACTTC
clone size: -; D gene: TRBD1; J gene: TRBJ2-7; V gene: TRBV28; CDR3 protein: CASLATGGSYEQYF; CDR3 DNA: TGTGCCAGTCTCGCCACAGGGGGCTCCTACGAGCAGTACTTC
clone size: -; D gene: TRBD1; J gene: TRBJ2-7; V gene: TRBV20-1; CDR3 protein: CSARARDSYEQYF; CDR3 DNA: TGCAGTGCTAGGGCCCGGGACAGCTACGAGCAGTACTTC
clone size: -; D gene: -; J gene: TRBJ2-7; V gene: TRBV6-1; CDR3 protein: CASSSGHDYEQYF; CDR3 DNA: TGTGCCAGCAGTAGCGGTCATGACTACGAGCAGTACTTC
clone size: many; D gene: -; J gene: TRBJ1-1; V gene: TRBV28; CDR3 protein: CASSWQGRNTEAFF; CDR3 DNA: TGTGCCAGCAGTTGGCAGGGTAGGAACACTGAAGCTTTCTTT
clone size: many; D gene: -; J gene: TRBJ2-7; V gene: TRBV11-1; CDR3 protein: CASSRGQGRSDEQYF; CDR3 DNA: TGTGCCAGCAGCCGGGGGCAGGGGCGATCGGACGAGCAGTACTTC
clone size: many; D gene: -; J gene: TRBJ1-6; V gene: TRBV3-1; CDR3 protein: CASSPGRAGDSPLHF; CDR3 DNA: TGTGCCAGCAGCCCAGGTAGGGCAGGGGATTCACCCCTCCACTTT
clone size: many; D gene: -; J gene: TRBJ2-2; V gene: TRBV6-4; CDR3 protein: CASSVLQNTGELFF; CDR3 DNA: TGTGCCAGCAGTGTACTACAGAACACCGGGGAGCTGTTTTTT
clone size: many; D gene: -; J gene: TRBJ2-5; V gene: TRBV18; CDR3 protein: CASSPRREQETQYF; CDR3 DNA: TGTGCCAGCTCACCGAGAAGGGAACAAGAGACCCAGTACTTC
clone size: many; D gene: -; J gene: TRBJ1-1; V gene: TRBV11-2; CDR3 protein: CASSLRTEAFF; CDR3 DNA: TGTGCCAGCAGCTTAAGGACTGAAGCTTTCTTT
clone size: many; D gene: TRBD1; J gene: TRBJ1-5; V gene: TRBV6-5; CDR3 protein: CASSYPRQGADQPQHF; CDR3 DNA: TGTGCCAGCAGTTACCCCAGACAGGGGGCGGATCAGCCCCAGCATTTT